The clone carrying this T cell receptor beta chain was observed at least ten times. Its antigen is unidentified. For TCR beta, libraries came from iRepertoire HTBI primers and Arm-PCR of CDR3 regions. In TCRdb, the multiplex PCR reads were re-called with MiXCR into one record per CDR3 protein. The repertoire has 300,000 to 400,000 distinct CDR3 sequences, more than 15% of them found once; the top ten carry around 37%. The time point: newly diagnosed GD, antithyroid drugs for less than 3 months. Preparation of the TCR library used RNA extracted from PBMCs. The sample is drawn from a study of regulatory T cells in long-lasting Graves disease. Whole-study findings and limits: Having few samples may have compromised the accuracy. Persistent patients shared fewer than 3,500 public clonotypes among themselves. Newly diagnosed patients shared fewer, at some 900. The study found TRBV28, TRBJ1-2 and TRBJ2-5 favored in persistent disease. TCR diversity was lower in persistent Graves' patients (versus newly diagnosed ones).

The germline V gene encodes CDR1 KGHDR and CDR2 SFDVKD. The CDR3 extends over 14 amino acids. V shed 3 bases and J shed 0 bases, with 5 bases lying between them. This clonotype was sampled from a female donor with Graves disease. This chain uses TRBV24-1 with TRBJ2-4; D gene unclear. The sample in question was peripheral blood mononuclear cells (PBMCs), obtained at new diagnosis, from a patient treated with antithyroid drugs. The CDR3 here is CATSDGLAKNIQYF. CDR3 coding DNA: TGTGCCACCAGTGATGGGTTAGCCAAAAACATTCAGTACTTC.